This entry features one TCR beta chain sequence. The antigen remains undetermined. Treatment in this sample: approximately nine-day PBMC culture with coronavirus spike peptide pools or control peptides (ViraFEST assay). All positive PCR tests were dated between March and December 2020, predating US Alpha, Beta and Delta variants. This record belongs to a study of vaccination and CD4 T cells after COVID-19. About the research overall: With several mild cases and one severe, convalescent patients were SARS-CoV-2 positive by nasal swab PCR. Six males and four females constituted the convalescent cohort, two of whom were Hispanic.

Sequencing of the DNA from cultured CD4+ T cells was carried out with the Oncomine TCR Beta short-read assay. MiXCR, run by TCRdb on the PCR reads, gives a single entry per CDR3 protein. This table has around 10,000 distinct CDR3 sequences, around a third appearing once. V shed 8 bases, J shed 6 bases, and the junction held 10 bases outside the gene matches. The CDR3 totals 14 residues. The germline V gene encodes CDR1 LNHDA and CDR2 SQIVND (reference sequence). This specimen consisted of CD4+ T cells from blood, cultured in vitro, obtained after SARS-CoV-2 vaccination. The chain joins TRBV19 to TRBJ1-2; TRBD1 matches at 9 bases. The sequence was collected from a human donor who had recovered from COVID-19. The CDR3 protein is CASHIPGTGNGYTF. In nucleotides, the CDR3 is TGTGCCAGTCATATCCCCGGGACAGGGAATGGCTACACCTTC.